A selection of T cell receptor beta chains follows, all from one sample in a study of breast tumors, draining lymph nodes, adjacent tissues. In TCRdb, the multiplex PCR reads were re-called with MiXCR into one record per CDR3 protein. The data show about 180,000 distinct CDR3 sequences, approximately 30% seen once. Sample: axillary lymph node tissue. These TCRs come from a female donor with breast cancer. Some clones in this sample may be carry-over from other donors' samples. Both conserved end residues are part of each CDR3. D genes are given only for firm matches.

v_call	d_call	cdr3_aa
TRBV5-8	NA	CASSLGTATSSYNSPLHF
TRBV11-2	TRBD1	CASSSRQGDSYNSPLHF
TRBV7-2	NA	CASSRFGDTQYF
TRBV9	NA	CASSVGKDSSNYGYTF
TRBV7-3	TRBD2	CASSRGGIQETQYF
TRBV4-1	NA	CASSLYSARQVNYEQYF
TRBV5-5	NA	CASSPTMGGDTQYF
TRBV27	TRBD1	CASSDRDRVHEQYF
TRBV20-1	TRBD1	CSMTGGKPGANVLTF
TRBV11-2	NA	CASSPAGANSPLHF
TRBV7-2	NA	CASSLEPGNEQFF
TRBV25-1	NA	CASSESRPTYPYGYTEAFF
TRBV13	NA	CASSLGRTNTGANVLTF
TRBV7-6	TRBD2	CASSLYSGVDSGANVLTF
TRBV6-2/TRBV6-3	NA	CASSRLISNQPQHF
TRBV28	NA	CASSFDDNTGGDEKLFF
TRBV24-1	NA	CATSRSGSTDTQYF
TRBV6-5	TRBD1	CATGQGRETQYF
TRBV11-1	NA	CASSPTERSNQPQHF
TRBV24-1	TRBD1	CATSDRGQGRLSGNTDTQYF
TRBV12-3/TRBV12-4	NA	CASSHRVGETQYF
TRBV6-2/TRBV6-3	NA	CASREDGYNSPLHF
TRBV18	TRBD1	CASSPDRSSEQYF
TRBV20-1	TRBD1	CSADRPFRDRDHNYGYTF
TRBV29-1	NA	CSALARGTNTEAFF
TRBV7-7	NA	CARDVRGRANTGELFF
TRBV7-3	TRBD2	CASSSISSGATSTDTQYF
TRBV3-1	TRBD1	CASSRTGTGNTDTQYF
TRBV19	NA	CAGSIISPAGELFF
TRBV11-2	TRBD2	CASSFVAGAPGELFF
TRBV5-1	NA	CASSEDYGYTF
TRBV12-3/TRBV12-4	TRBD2	CASRRLAAIFF
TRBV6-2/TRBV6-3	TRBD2	CASSPGGENTGELFF
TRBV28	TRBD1	CASAVSRQGALGYTF
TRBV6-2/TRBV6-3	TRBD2	CASSYSPLAGTYTDTQYF
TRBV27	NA	CASSLSDSYGYTF
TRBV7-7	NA	CASSPTGGKETQYF
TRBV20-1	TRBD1	CSATRQGLSGYTF
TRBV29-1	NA	CSVTSNEQFF
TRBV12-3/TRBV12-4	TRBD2	CATSLGGRRFNEQFF
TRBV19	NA	CASSSAWGSGNTIYF
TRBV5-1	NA	CASSLEVRDTQYF